The 20 T cell receptor beta chains reported below all come from one sample, sequenced in a study of blood T cell repertoires in COVID-19. The method was immunoSEQ multiplex PCR; TCRdb's version includes in-frame clones alone and lacks a portion of them. This table holds approximately 230,000 clones, around four fifths found once. Specimen: peripheral blood. The origin of the receptors is a man older than 75 with acute or convalescent COVID-19.

The table lists this clone with a few counts. The V gene is TRBV6-2 or TRBV6-3, the J gene TRBJ2-7; D gene unclear. Trimming stripped 4 bases from V and 0 bases from J, with 10 bases between. This CDR3 contains 14 residues. From germline, CDR1 is MNHEY and CDR2 SVGEGT. CDR3 sequence reads: CASSWIGYSYEQYF. The CDR3 nucleotides are TGTGCCAGCAGTTGGATCGGGTACTCCTACGAGCAGTACTTC.

The chain combines TRBV5-1 with TRBJ1-2; TRBD1 might be the D (6 bases). Trimming cost V 4 bases and J 4 bases, with 8 bases left between them. CDR1 is SGHRS, CDR2 YFSETQ, per germline. The CDR3 length is 12 residues. As DNA, the CDR3 is TGCGCCAGCAGCAAGGACAGCTATGGCTACACCTTC. Translation: CASSKDSYGYTF.

A few counts support this clone. The chain combines TRBV5-1 with TRBJ2-7; 13 nucleotides align to TRBD2. Germline V gene sequence: CDR1 SGHRS, CDR2 YFSETQ. The CDR3 extends over 15 amino acids. The V gene end was trimmed by 3 bases and the J gene end by 3 bases; junction bases not matched to a gene: 3. The CDR3 bases are TGCGCCAGCAGCTCCGGGACTAGCGGGGTCTACGAGCAGTACTTC. It yields the protein CASSSGTSGVYEQYF.

The chain couples TRBV5-4 to TRBJ1-1; D unresolved. Germline CDR1 SGHNT, CDR2 YYREEE (reference sequence). The CDR3 loop spans 14 amino acids. Trimming pared 2 bases from V and 1 base from J, leaving 9 bases between. The CDR3 is CASSLVQSNTEAFF. The CDR3 DNA reads TGTGCCAGCAGCTTAGTACAGTCGAACACTGAAGCTTTCTTT.

This clone was detected once. The chain joins TRBV28 to TRBJ2-7; possible D gene TRBD2, 5 bases. The CDR3 sequence is 15 residues long. In germline, CDR1 is MDHEN, CDR2 SYDVKM. V was clipped by 4 bases and J by 3 bases, with 16 bases between them. The CDR3 here is CASSSALPGFYEQYF. CDR3 DNA sequence: TGTGCCAGCAGTTCCGCCTTACCGGGATTCTACGAGCAGTACTTC. Looking up the rest from reference TRBV28 and TRBJ2-7 gives the full variable domain: DVKVTQSSRYLVKRTGEKVFLECVQDMDHENMFWYRQDPGLGLRLIYFSYDVKMKEKGDIPEGYSVSREKKERFSLILESASTNQTSMYLCASSSALPGFYEQYFGPGTRLTVT.

The chain is built from TRBV2 and TRBJ2-3; TRBD1 agrees at 7 bases. Germline V gives CDR1 SNHLY, CDR2 FYNNEI. The CDR3 totals 16 residues. V dropped 6 bases and J dropped 2; count of bases not matched to a gene: 11. CDR3: CASRDRDRQFTDTQYF. CDR3 coding DNA: TGTGCCAGCAGAGATCGGGACAGACAATTCACAGATACGCAGTATTTT. Variable domain in full (rest from reference TRBV2 and TRBJ2-3): EPEVTQTPSHQVTQMGQEVILRCVPISNHLYFYWYRQILGQKVEFLVSFYNNEISEKSEIFDDQFSVERPDGSNFTLKIRSTKLEDSAMYFCASRDRDRQFTDTQYFGPGTRLTVL.

This clone showed up just a few times. J is TRBJ1-4 and V is TRBV7-6; D is possibly TRBD1 (5 bases). CDR1 is SGHVS, CDR2 FNYEAQ, per germline. This CDR3 region has 16 residues. V lost 5 bases, J lost 0 bases, and 13 bases lay in between. In nucleotides, the CDR3 is TGTGCCAGCAGCAAACAGGCGATTGCAACTAATGAAAAACTGTTTTTT. Translation: CASSKQAIATNEKLFF.

The chain employs TRBV28 and TRBJ2-7; weak D call: TRBD2 (5 bases). Germline V CDR1 and CDR2: MDHEN, SYDVKM. V was clipped by 4 bases and J by 3 bases, with 13 bases between them. The CDR3 is made up of 14 amino acids. The DNA of the CDR3 is TGTGCCAGCAGTTCCGTCGACGGACTCTACGAGCAGTACTTC. The encoded protein is CASSSVDGLYEQYF.

The V gene is TRBV9, the J gene TRBJ1-2; weak D call: TRBD1 (6 bases). V was shortened by 3 bases and J by 4 bases, with 19 bases between the two germline ends. The V gene's germline CDR1 is SGDLS and CDR2 YYNGEE. This CDR3 region has 16 residues. CDR3 region: CASSAQTGTLRYGYTF. DNA for the CDR3: TGTGCCAGCAGCGCCCAAACCGGGACACTACGCTATGGCTACACCTTC.

The rearrangement uses TRBV6-5 and TRBJ2-7; 10 bases match TRBD2. This CDR3 region has 13 residues. CDR1 and CDR2 (germline): MNHEY, SVGAGI. The junction had 1 base not matched to a gene; V was cut back by 8 bases and J by 0 bases. In DNA form, the CDR3 reads TGTGCCAGCCGGACTAGCGGCTCCTACGAGCAGTACTTC. This sequence encodes CASRTSGSYEQYF.

The rearrangement links TRBV12-3 or TRBV12-4 to TRBJ1-1; D ambiguous. The CDR3 has 12 amino acids. V was trimmed by 6 bases and J by 0 bases, leaving 5 bases between them. The CDR3 reads CASRSLNTEAFF. The DNA of the CDR3 is TGTGCCAGCAGGAGCCTGAACACTGAAGCTTTCTTT.

This clone was counted between two and nine times. The V gene is TRBV9, the J gene TRBJ2-1; TRBD2 might be the D (6 bases). V was clipped by 3 bases and J by 4 bases, with 14 bases between them. CDR1 SGDLS and CDR2 YYNGEE come from the germline V gene. The CDR3 sequence is 15 residues long. The CDR3 sequence is CASSARDWIYNEQFF. CDR3 in DNA: TGTGCCAGCAGCGCCCGGGACTGGATTTACAATGAGCAGTTCTTC.

This clone has a handful of counts. This chain links TRBV5-1 with TRBJ2-5, with 7 bases identical to TRBD1. Germline CDR1 is SGHRS and CDR2 is YFSETQ. Losses at the gene ends were 4 bases for V and 5 bases for J; bases not matched to a gene: 11. The CDR3 runs 15 residues. CDR3 region: CASSVAPTGSETQYF. For the CDR3, the DNA is TGCGCCAGCAGCGTTGCCCCGACAGGGTCGGAGACCCAGTACTTC.

This clone was seen only once. The V gene is TRBV10-3, the J gene TRBJ1-5; a possible D gene is TRBD1 (6 bases). CDR3 length equals 13 residues. Trimming removed 6 bases at V and 7 bases at J, with 13 bases between. Germline V lookup: CDR1 ENHRY, CDR2 SYGVKD. The DNA for the CDR3 is TGTGCCATCAGGGACACGCAGGGGCAGCCCCAGCATTTT. Amino acids: CAIRDTQGQPQHF.

This rearrangement joins TRBV19 to TRBJ1-5; 7 bases map to TRBD1. The CDR3 length is 17 residues. V gave up 3 bases and J gave up 4 bases; unmatched junction bases: 12. Germline-derived CDR1 and CDR2 are LNHDA and SQIVND (reference sequence). CDR3 amino acids: CASSMAPDREPNQPQHF. The CDR3 coding sequence is TGTGCCAGTAGTATGGCCCCAGACAGGGAACCTAATCAGCCCCAGCATTTT.

V usage is TRBV18 and J usage is TRBJ2-3, with D maybe TRBD1 (6 bases). Trimming removed 3 bases from V and 2 bases from J, with 12 bases in between. The V gene's germline CDR1 is KGHSH and CDR2 LQKENI. CDR3 length: 15 amino acids. CDR3 nucleotide sequence: TGTGCCAGCTCACCTTCACAGGGAAACACAGATACGCAGTATTTT. It translates to CASSPSQGNTDTQYF. Drawing the rest from reference TRBV18 and TRBJ2-3, the complete variable domain is NAGVMQNPRHLVRRRGQEARLRCSPMKGHSHVYWYRQLPEEGLKFMVYLQKENIIDESGMPKERFSAEFPKEGPSILRIQQVVRGDSAAYFCASSPSQGNTDTQYFGPGTRLTVL.

The V gene is TRBV28, the J gene TRBJ1-5, with TRBD1 matching over 8 bases. This CDR3 comprises 14 residues. Germline lookup yields CDR1 MDHEN and CDR2 SYDVKM. J lost 9 bases, V lost 5 bases, and 9 bases had no gene match. The CDR3 here is CASSLGTGWGPQHF. CDR3 DNA sequence: TGTGCCAGCAGTCTTGGGACAGGCTGGGGGCCCCAGCATTTT.

The rearrangement links TRBV19 to TRBJ1-3; D gene uncertain. Germline V gene sequence: CDR1 LNHDA, CDR2 SQIVND (reference sequence). V was shortened by 3 bases and J by 3 bases, with 12 bases between the two germline ends. CDR3 size: 15 residues. The CDR3 nucleotides read TGTGCCAGTAGTATTAAAGGAGCGCTTGGAAACACCATATATTTT. Its protein product is CASSIKGALGNTIYF.

This chain links TRBV7-5 with TRBJ2-1; the table's D call TRBD2 went unverified against the DNA. TRBV7-5 is a pseudogene segment. The CDR3 contains 15 residues. The CDR3 DNA reads as TGTGTCAGAAGCTTAAGCGGGAGCTCCTACAATGAGCAGTTCTTC. Translation gives CVRSLSGSSYNEQFF.

This chain connects TRBV5-1 to TRBJ1-4; D is undetermined. Trimming took 4 bases from V and 5 from J, leaving 15 bases between them. The germline CDR1 and CDR2 sequences are SGHRS and YFSETQ. The CDR3 contains 15 residues. This CDR3 reads CASSPTRLGNEKLFF. The CDR3, as DNA: TGCGCCAGCAGCCCGACCCGACTCGGGAATGAAAAACTGTTTTTT.